Here is one TCR beta chain with its context. Its antigen is not known. The data stem from a study of T cell repertoires in aging, cancer and after chemotherapy. Study-wide results and caveats: Untreated cancer patients had significantly lower blood TCR diversity than age-matched healthy donors. In each cancer cohort, median generation probability increased across chemotherapy, suggesting thymic output rebounded.

TCR beta rearrangements were amplified from peripheral blood genomic DNA. The CDR3 is 17 residues long. CDR1 is LGHNA, CDR2 YSLEER, per germline. V was clipped by 2 bases and J by 0 bases, with 14 bases between them. Multiplex touch-down PCR with TRB-A/B primers amplified rearranged V-D-J TRB sequences. MiXCR, run by TCRdb on the multiplex PCR reads, gives a single entry per CDR3 protein. The table includes fewer than 3,500 distinct CDR3 sequences, approximately 25% detected once. The V and J genes are TRBV4-3 and TRBJ2-1; D ambiguous. This receptor was obtained from a human donor with a solid tumor. The material sequenced was blood. The CDR3, as DNA: TGCGCCAGCAGCCAACACCTAGAGGCGAGCTCCTACAATGAGCAGTTCTTC. Translated, it gives CASSQHLEASSYNEQFF.